This TCR beta chain derives from a study of OX40 agonist ivuxolimab in advanced cancers. Study-wide context: Earlier treatment with anti-PD-1, anti-PD-L1 or anti-CTLA-4 was permitted, and less than 50% had received some.

Unmatched junction bases numbered 10, after V lost 5 bases and J lost 1 base. The CDR3 length is 16 residues. Germline loops: CDR1 SGHAT, CDR2 FQNNGV. Study-wide results and limits: Clonal expansion in partial responders at 0.1-3.0 mg/kg ranked among the lowest. Within 6 weeks, CD4+ and CD8+ blood T cells expanded clonally at 0.1 to 3.0 mg/kg.

Profiling relied on immunoSEQ multiplex PCR, and the TCRdb table lists in-frame clones only, not all of them. Of roughly 41,000 clones detected, 70% to 90% appear once; the ten largest clones hold 2.4%. Cycle 7 day 1, cycle 4 day 1, and baseline were the timepoints at which blood was sampled. About this clone: The antigen is not known.

Sequencing was performed on CD4+ or CD8+ T cells sorted from blood, taken in a trial of the OX40 agonist ivuxolimab. This sequence joins TRBV11-2 and TRBJ2-7, with 8 nucleotides matching TRBD1. This receptor was identified in an adult with an advanced solid tumor such as melanoma, head and neck, liver or kidney cancer. For the CDR3, the DNA is TGTGCCAGCAGCCAGAAATCCGGGACAGGTTCCTACGAGCAGTACTTC. It encodes CASSQKSGTGSYEQYF. Full variable domain (missing parts from reference TRBV11-2 and TRBJ2-7): EAGVAQSPRYKIIEKRQSVAFWCNPISGHATLYWYQQILGQGPKLLIQFQNNGVVDDSQLPKDRFSAERLKGVDSTLKIQPAKLEDSAVYLCASSQKSGTGSYEQYFGPGTRLTVT.